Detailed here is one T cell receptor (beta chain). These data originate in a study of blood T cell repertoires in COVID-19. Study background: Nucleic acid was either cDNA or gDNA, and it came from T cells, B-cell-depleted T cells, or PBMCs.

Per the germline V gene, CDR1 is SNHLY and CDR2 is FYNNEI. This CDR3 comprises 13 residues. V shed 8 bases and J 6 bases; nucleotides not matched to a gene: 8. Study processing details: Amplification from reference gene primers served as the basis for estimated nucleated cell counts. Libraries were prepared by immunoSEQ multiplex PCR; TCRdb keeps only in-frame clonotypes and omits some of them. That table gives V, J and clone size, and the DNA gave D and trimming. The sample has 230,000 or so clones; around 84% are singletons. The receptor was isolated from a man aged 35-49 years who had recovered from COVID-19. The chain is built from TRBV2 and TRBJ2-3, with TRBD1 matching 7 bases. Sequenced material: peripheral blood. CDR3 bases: TGTGCCAGCGAGGCAGGGGGTGTTGATACGCAGTATTTT. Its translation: CASEAGGVDTQYF.